This T cell receptor (beta chain) was captured in a study of CD8+ T cells in alopecia areata. The sample's treatment: oral pan-JAK inhibitor, 5-10 mg twice daily. A single count supports this clone. CDR1 is LGHNA, CDR2 YSLEER, per germline. V was cut by 1 base and J by 0 bases, with 8 bases left in between. CDR3 size: 15 residues. Sequencing used cDNA as its template, made by extracting RNA and reverse transcribing it. Clones were read by immunoSEQ multiplex PCR, and TCRdb kept only the in-frame ones, dropping some. The sample has about 140,000 clones; approximately 80% are singletons. The material sequenced was CD8+ T cells sorted from blood, taken at week 4, from a patient treated with tofacitinib. This TCR was recovered from a human donor with alopecia areata. V and J are TRBV4-3 and TRBJ2-3; D perhaps matches TRBD2 (5 bases). The CDR3 reads CASSQGETSTDTQYF. DNA for the CDR3: TGCGCCAGCAGCCAAGGGGAGACTAGCACAGATACGCAGTATTTT.